This is a list of T cell receptor beta chains from one sample in a study of blood T cells in healthy people across ages. MiXCR, applied by TCRdb to the 5' RACE reads, yields one record per CDR3 protein. Of about a million distinct CDR3 sequences detected, approximately 49% appear once; the ten largest clones hold over 10%. Sequenced material: blood. These TCRs come from a man aged 25 to 40 in good health. The CDR3 runs from the conserved cysteine through the conserved F or W. A D gene is named only where the DNA matches it firmly. Rows give clone size only sometimes, using once, few, many, or a class for an expanded clone.

TGTGCCAGCAGCGGGGCTAGTCAGACCCAGTACTTC	CASSGASQTQYF	NA	TRBJ2-5	few	TRBV9
TGCAGTGCTAGGACAGCGGCCGAAGCAGATACGCAGTATTTT	CSARTAAEADTQYF	NA	TRBJ2-3	few	TRBV20-1
TGTGCCAGCAGCTTAGGGACGCGGAACACTGAAGCTTTCTTT	CASSLGTRNTEAFF	NA	TRBJ1-1	few	TRBV7-9
TGCAGCGGAGCGATTGACAGCGCCTACGAGCAGTACTTC	CSGAIDSAYEQYF	NA	TRBJ2-7	few	TRBV20-1
TGTGCCACCAGTGCGCAGGGTGGGCAAGAGACCCAGTACTTC	CATSAQGGQETQYF	NA	TRBJ2-5	NA	TRBV24-1
TGTGCCTGGACCGGGACAGCCGATGGCTACACCTTC	CAWTGTADGYTF	TRBD1	TRBJ1-2	few	TRBV30
TGTGCCAGCAGTGAAATTCCACGGGGGAGCTACGAGCAGTACTTC	CASSEIPRGSYEQYF	NA	TRBJ2-7	NA	TRBV3-1
TGTGCCAGCAGCTTATCCACGGTCGGGGTTTTGGAGACCCAGTACTTC	CASSLSTVGVLETQYF	NA	TRBJ2-5	NA	TRBV7-9
TGCGCCAGCAGCTTGGTCCTAGGACAGAGCACAGATACGCAGTATTTT	CASSLVLGQSTDTQYF	NA	TRBJ2-3	NA	TRBV5-1
TGTGCCAGCAGCTTAGAGGAGACTAGCGGTCACCAAGAGACCCAGTACTTC	CASSLEETSGHQETQYF	TRBD2	TRBJ2-5	NA	TRBV7-9